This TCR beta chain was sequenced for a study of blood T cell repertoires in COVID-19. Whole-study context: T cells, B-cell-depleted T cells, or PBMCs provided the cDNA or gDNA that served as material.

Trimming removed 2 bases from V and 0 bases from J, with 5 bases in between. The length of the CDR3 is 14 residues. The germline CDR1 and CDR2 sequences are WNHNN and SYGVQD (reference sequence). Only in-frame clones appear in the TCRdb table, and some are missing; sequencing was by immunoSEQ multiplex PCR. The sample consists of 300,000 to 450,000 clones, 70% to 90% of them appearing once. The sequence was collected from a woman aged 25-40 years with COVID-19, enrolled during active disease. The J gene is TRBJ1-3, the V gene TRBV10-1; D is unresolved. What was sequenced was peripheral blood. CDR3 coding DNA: TGCGCCAGCAGTGAGACGGGCTCTGGAAACACCATATATTTT. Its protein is CASSETGSGNTIYF.